The 21 T cell receptor beta chains presented below share a single source sample, sequenced in a study of blood T cell repertoires in COVID-19. Some clones are missing from TCRdb's copy, which holds only in-frame ones; the method was immunoSEQ multiplex PCR. The sample holds approximately 260,000 clones, roughly nine tenths seen once. The sequenced sample was peripheral blood. These receptors originate from a man aged 18 to 30 with active or convalescent COVID-19.

This clone has only one observation. This chain connects TRBV27 to TRBJ2-1; D may be TRBD2 (5 bases). Trimming shortened V by 4 bases and J by 5 bases, and 6 bases separated the two germline ends. The CDR3 covers 12 residues. Germline CDR1 is MNHEY and CDR2 is SMNVEV (reference sequence). CDR3 DNA sequence: TGTGCCAGCAGTTCCGGGGACAATGAGCAGTTCTTC. Translating it yields CASSSGDNEQFF.

The V and J genes are TRBV6-1 and TRBJ1-1; 8 nucleotides align to TRBD1. V gave up 2 bases and J gave up 4 bases; unmatched junction bases: 6. Germline loops: CDR1 MNHNS, CDR2 SASEGT. The CDR3 loop spans 15 amino acids. CDR3: CASSEIQGASTEAFF. The CDR3 bases are TGTGCCAGCAGTGAAATCCAGGGGGCAAGCACTGAAGCTTTCTTT.

The rearrangement links TRBV27 to TRBJ1-2; D is uncertain. This CDR3 spans 13 amino acids. Per germline, CDR1 MNHEY and CDR2 SMNVEV (reference sequence). V shed 2 bases and J shed 6 bases, with 10 bases lying between them. The CDR3 nucleotides read TGTGCCAGCAGTTTACGGGGAGTCGATGGCTACACCTTC. This sequence encodes CASSLRGVDGYTF.

The V and J genes are TRBV24-1 and TRBJ1-5; perhaps TRBD1 as D (5 bases). Trimming took 4 bases from V and 7 from J, leaving 16 bases between them. CDR1 and CDR2 from the germline V gene are KGHDR and SFDVKD. The CDR3 sequence is 15 residues long. The CDR3 DNA reads TGTGCCACCAGTGAGGCACAGGCATCCGGGCAGCCCCAGCATTTT. As protein: CATSEAQASGQPQHF.

CDR3 loop: CASSESGFSSAFF. In DNA, the CDR3 is TGTGCCAGCAGCGAAAGCGGGTTTTCGTCGGCTTTCTTT. The chain recombines TRBV9 with TRBJ1-1, with no clear D. This CDR3 comprises 13 residues. With 3 bases removed from V and 11 bases from J, the gap between germline ends came to 17 bases. Per germline, CDR1 SGDLS and CDR2 YYNGEE.

The rearrangement links TRBV6-5 to TRBJ2-6; D not certain. The CDR3 covers 15 residues. Trimming shortened V by 6 bases and J by 9 bases, and 18 bases separated the two germline ends. The germline gives CDR1 MNHEY, CDR2 SVGAGI. The CDR3 is CASRPAPPEDNVLTF. The CDR3 nucleotides are TGTGCCAGCAGACCGGCCCCGCCCGAGGACAACGTCCTGACTTTC.

V gene TRBV6-2 or TRBV6-3 combines with J gene TRBJ1-5; 8 bases are shared with TRBD1. V trimming: 4 bases; J trimming: 5 bases; junction bases outside the gene matches: 19. The CDR3 length is 19 residues. Germline CDR1 is MNHEY and CDR2 is SVGEGT. CDR3 bases: TGTGCCAGCAGTTTATCCGGGACAGGAGGGGTCGATGGGGATCAGCCCCAGCATTTT. Amino acids: CASSLSGTGGVDGDQPQHF.

The rearrangement uses TRBV6-5 and TRBJ1-2, with 7 bases that match TRBD1. CDR1 and CDR2 (germline): MNHEY, SVGAGI. The J segment lost 1 base and the V segment lost 0 bases, leaving 2 bases of the junction unmatched. The CDR3 length is 15 residues. The CDR3 loop reads CASSYSTGFNYGYTF. The CDR3, as DNA: TGTGCCAGCAGTTACTCGACAGGGTTTAACTATGGCTACACCTTC.

This clone has a handful of counts. The CDR3 here is CASSPRGRGPSGANVLTF. Here the CDR3 DNA reads TGTGCCAGCTCACCACGAGGCAGGGGGCCCTCTGGGGCCAACGTCCTGACTTTC. The rearrangement joins TRBV18 to TRBJ2-6; 8 bases line up with TRBD1. The V gene end was trimmed by 1 base and the J gene end by 0 bases; junction bases not matched to a gene: 5. CDR1 and CDR2 (germline): KGHSH, LQKENI. The CDR3 consists of 18 residues.

V and J are TRBV25-1 and TRBJ1-4; D possibly corresponds to TRBD1 (5 bases). CDR3 length: 13 amino acids. Deletions cut 8 bases from V and 8 bases from J, with 15 bases between. Germline lookup yields CDR1 MGHDK and CDR2 SYGVNS. For the CDR3, the DNA is TGTGCCAGCGGGGTAATGGGGGGAGAAAAACTGTTTTTT. This sequence encodes CASGVMGGEKLFF. Supplemented by reference TRBV25-1 and TRBJ1-4, the full variable domain reads EADIYQTPRYLVIGTGKKITLECSQTMGHDKMYWYQQDPGMELHLIHYSYGVNSTEKGDLSSESTVSRIRTEHFPLTLESARPSHTSQYLCASGVMGGEKLFFGSGTQLSVL.

The rearrangement links TRBV3-1 (or the pseudogene TRBV3-2) to TRBJ2-1, with 8 bases that match TRBD1. Trimming at V came to 2 bases and at J to 7 bases, leaving 4 bases not matched to a gene. Per the germline V gene, CDR1 is LGHDT and CDR2 is YNNKEL (reference sequence). The CDR3 consists of 14 residues. The CDR3 DNA sequence: TGTGCCAGCAGCCAAACCGACAGGGGAAATGAGCAGTTCTTC. Translated, it gives CASSQTDRGNEQFF.

The V call is TRBV11-3, the J call TRBJ2-3; 7 bases fit TRBD2. Losses at the gene ends were 3 bases for V and 5 bases for J; bases not matched to a gene: 5. The V gene's germline CDR1 is SGHNT and CDR2 YENEEA. The CDR3 length is 14 residues. The CDR3 DNA sequence: TGTGCCAGCAGCTTGGGGGGGTTAAAAGATACGCAGTATTTT. Its protein product is CASSLGGLKDTQYF.

This chain uses TRBV20-1 with TRBJ2-2; D is unresolved. Germline V gene lookup returns CDR1 DFQATT and CDR2 SNEGSKA (reference sequence). This CDR3 is built from 11 residues. V was cut by 2 bases and J by 8 bases, with 6 bases left in between. DNA for the CDR3: TGCAGTGCTAGATATTATGGGGAGCTGTTTTTT. It encodes CSARYYGELFF.

The chain has TRBV5-8 and TRBJ2-2; D is unresolved. Deletions cut 1 base from V and 2 bases from J, with 9 bases between. Germline V CDR1 and CDR2: SGHTS, YDEGEE. The CDR3 spans 15 residues. The CDR3 loop is CASSLWAANTGELFF. CDR3 coding DNA: TGTGCCAGCAGCTTGTGGGCCGCCAACACCGGGGAGCTGTTTTTT.

The CDR3 DNA sequence: TGTGCCAGTAGTAGGCGCGGGGGAGTACAAGAGACCCAGTACTTC. It codes for CASSRRGGVQETQYF. This chain joins TRBV19 and TRBJ2-5, with TRBD2 identical over 7 bases. Germline values: CDR1 LNHDA, CDR2 SQIVND (reference sequence). With V trimmed by 4 bases and J by 2 bases, 7 bases remained unmatched. The CDR3 loop spans 15 amino acids.

This chain joins TRBV7-9 and TRBJ2-1; TRBD2 aligns across 10 bases. The CDR3 runs 17 residues. Germline V gives CDR1 SEHNR, CDR2 FQNEAQ (reference sequence). After removal of 2 bases from V and 10 bases from J, the junction contained 14 bases not matched to a gene. The CDR3 here is CASSLIHSSGSTNEQFF. DNA of the CDR3: TGTGCCAGCAGCTTAATCCACTCTAGCGGGAGCACAAACGAGCAGTTCTTC.

The chain joins TRBV9 to TRBJ2-2, with a tentative D call TRBD2 (6 bases). Trimming removed 0 bases at V and 0 bases at J, with 9 bases between. This CDR3 comprises 16 residues. Germline lookup yields CDR1 SGDLS and CDR2 YYNGEE. CDR3 residues: CASSVGVAANTGELFF. As DNA, the CDR3 is TGTGCCAGCAGCGTAGGGGTAGCGGCGAACACCGGGGAGCTGTTTTTT.

The rearrangement uses TRBV28 and TRBJ1-2, with 7 bases fitting TRBD1. Losses at the gene ends were 3 bases for V and 8 bases for J; bases not matched to a gene: 15. Germline-derived CDR1 and CDR2 are MDHEN and SYDVKM. This CDR3 region has 16 residues. CDR3 DNA: TGTGCCAGCAGTTTTCGACAGGGAGTTGGTCTTAAGGGCTACACCTTC. Its protein is CASSFRQGVGLKGYTF.

This clone was detected only once. The DNA for the CDR3 is TGTGCCAGTAGTAGCCGGGGCCAAGAGACCCAGTACTTC. It specifies CASSSRGQETQYF. The chain couples TRBV19 to TRBJ2-5, with D perhaps TRBD2 (5 bases). The length of the CDR3 is 13 residues. Trimming took 4 bases from V and 1 from J, leaving 7 bases between them. The V gene's germline CDR1 is LNHDA and CDR2 SQIVND (reference sequence).

This clone was recorded only once. In DNA form, the CDR3 reads TGTGCCAGCAGCCAAGTTAATAATTTTGTCTCGCGGGGGGACCAAGAGACCCAGTACTTC. It specifies CASSQVNNFVSRGDQETQYF. The chain combines TRBV3-1 (or the pseudogene TRBV3-2) with TRBJ2-5, with 8 bases matching TRBD2. From germline, CDR1 is LGHDT and CDR2 YNNKEL (reference sequence). Trimming took 1 base from V and 0 from J; bases not matched to a gene: 16. This CDR3 is built from 20 residues.

The chain carries TRBV28 and TRBJ2-7, with a possible D match to TRBD1 (6 bases). Looked up from germline, CDR1 is MDHEN and CDR2 is SYDVKM. V was trimmed by 6 bases and J by 5 bases, leaving 17 bases between them. The CDR3 runs 14 residues. The CDR3 DNA follows: TGTGCCAGCAGCCCCCCCGCAGGGGCGAACGAGCAGTACTTC. Translation: CASSPPAGANEQYF.